These T cell receptor beta chains were read from a single sample in a study of T-cell reconstitution after alpha-beta-depleted transplantation in children. In TCRdb, the PCR reads were re-called with MiXCR into one record per CDR3 protein. The table has hundreds of thousands of distinct CDR3 sequences, about 31% seen once. Material: PBMCs from the stem cell graft donor, obtained from the stem cell graft. These receptors came from a human donor who donated a stem cell graft to a child with aplastic anemia. Both conserved end residues are part of each CDR3. A D gene is named only where the DNA matches it firmly. Size tells how often a clone was seen (once, few, many) or the class of an expanded clone, and some rows leave it out.

J: TRBJ2-1; V: TRBV30; size: .; length: 16; D: TRBD2; DNA: TGTGCCTGGAGTTCCGGGACTAAGGGAGCCTACAATGAGCAGTTCTTC; CDR3: CAWSSGTKGAYNEQFF
J: TRBJ2-7; V: TRBV7-2; size: .; length: 15; D: .; DNA: TGTGCCAGCAGCCTAGCAGGGGTTAATGACTACGAGCAGTACTTC; CDR3: CASSLAGVNDYEQYF
J: TRBJ1-1; V: TRBV9; size: .; length: 15; D: .; DNA: TGTGCCAGCAGCTTAGACCGGGACTTGAACACTGAAGCTTTCTTT; CDR3: CASSLDRDLNTEAFF
J: TRBJ2-1; V: TRBV4-3; size: few; length: 16; D: .; DNA: TGCGCCAGCAGCCAAGATGGGGGAGTAACTTACAATGAGCAGTTCTTC; CDR3: CASSQDGGVTYNEQFF
J: TRBJ2-3; V: TRBV7-2; size: .; length: 15; D: TRBD2; DNA: TGTGCCAGCAGCTTAGATAGCGGGGCAACAGATACGCAGTATTTT; CDR3: CASSLDSGATDTQYF
J: TRBJ2-2; V: TRBV5-1; size: few; length: 14; D: .; DNA: TGCGCCAGCAGCTTGGTCCGGGAGATCGGGGAGCTGTTTTTT; CDR3: CASSLVREIGELFF
J: TRBJ2-3; V: TRBV5-1; size: .; length: 16; D: TRBD2; DNA: TGCGCCAGCACGCAAAGGCAGGGAGGGCCCTCGGATACGCAGTATTTT; CDR3: CASTQRQGGPSDTQYF
J: TRBJ2-1; V: TRBV19; size: .; length: 14; D: TRBD2; DNA: TGTGCCAGTAGTCTCGCTAGCGGAATCAATGAGCAGTTCTTC; CDR3: CASSLASGINEQFF
J: TRBJ2-7; V: TRBV6-5; size: .; length: 18; D: TRBD2; DNA: TGTGCCAGCAGTTATCATAGCGGGAGAAGACGATCCTCCTACGAGCAGTACTTC; CDR3: CASSYHSGRRRSSYEQYF
J: TRBJ2-1; V: TRBV6-1; size: few; length: 14; D: TRBD1; DNA: TGTGCCAGCAGCCCAGGACAGGGGAGGTTTGAGCAGTTCTTC; CDR3: CASSPGQGRFEQFF
J: TRBJ2-1; V: TRBV5-1; size: .; length: 15; D: TRBD1; DNA: TGCGCCAGCAGCAACGCAGGGGGCGCGGGGAATGAGCAGTTCTTC; CDR3: CASSNAGGAGNEQFF
J: TRBJ1-2; V: TRBV20-1; size: .; length: 13; D: TRBD1; DNA: TGCAGTGCTCCGGGACAGGGGGCCTTTGGCTACACCTTC; CDR3: CSAPGQGAFGYTF
J: TRBJ1-1; V: TRBV27; size: few; length: 16; D: TRBD1; DNA: TGTGCCAGCAGTACCTGGACAGGTCCTACGAACACTGAAGCTTTCTTT; CDR3: CASSTWTGPTNTEAFF
J: TRBJ1-5; V: TRBV20-1; size: .; length: 15; D: TRBD1; DNA: TGCAGTGCTGACTCGGGACAGGGGGCCAATCAGCCCCAGCATTTT; CDR3: CSADSGQGANQPQHF
J: TRBJ1-1; V: TRBV19; size: .; length: 13; D: .; DNA: TGTGCCAGTAGTCTGATTGGTCGGACTGAAGCTTTCTTT; CDR3: CASSLIGRTEAFF
J: TRBJ2-5; V: TRBV29-1; size: .; length: 13; D: .; DNA: TGCAGCGTTGAAGCGCTTACACAAGAGACCCAGTACTTC; CDR3: CSVEALTQETQYF
J: TRBJ2-1; V: TRBV27; size: few; length: 15; D: .; DNA: TGTGCCAGCAGTCCTTCGGGAGTCTCCTACAATGAGCAGTTCTTC; CDR3: CASSPSGVSYNEQFF
J: TRBJ1-5; V: TRBV7-2; size: many; length: 15; D: .; DNA: TGTGCCAGCAGCCCAGGGACACTTAGCAATCAGCCCCAGCATTTT; CDR3: CASSPGTLSNQPQHF
J: TRBJ2-2; V: TRBV12-3/TRBV12-4; size: .; length: 15; D: .; DNA: TGTGCCAGCAGTCTGCCTTTCGCGAACACCGGGGAGCTGTTTTTT; CDR3: CASSLPFANTGELFF
J: TRBJ2-1; V: TRBV2; size: many; length: 13; D: TRBD2; DNA: TGTGCCAGCAGTGAATCCGGGAGGAATAGAAGGTTCTTC; CDR3: CASSESGRNRRFF
J: TRBJ1-2; V: TRBV4-2; size: .; length: 14; D: .; DNA: TGTGCCAGCAGCCAAGATGCAGGGATAGGAGGCTACACCTTC; CDR3: CASSQDAGIGGYTF
J: TRBJ1-1; V: TRBV12-3/TRBV12-4; size: few; length: 14; D: .; DNA: TGTGCCAGCAGTTTTCAAAAAATCAACACTGAAGCTTTCTTT; CDR3: CASSFQKINTEAFF
J: TRBJ2-1; V: TRBV11-2; size: .; length: 14; D: TRBD2; DNA: TGTGCCATCCTGTCGGCTAGCGGGAGCGATGAGCAGTTCTTC; CDR3: CAILSASGSDEQFF
J: TRBJ1-2; V: TRBV7-8; size: .; length: 16; D: .; DNA: TGTGCCAGCAGCTCCGGGACGGCGGGTTCTAACTATGGCTACACCTTC; CDR3: CASSSGTAGSNYGYTF
J: TRBJ2-7; V: TRBV28; size: .; length: 16; D: TRBD2; DNA: TGTGCCAGCAGAGACAGGGCGGGACTAGCGGGAGAAGAGCAGTACTTC; CDR3: CASRDRAGLAGEEQYF
J: TRBJ1-2; V: TRBV18; size: .; length: 13; D: .; DNA: TGTGCCAGCTCACCAGACGCGGACTATGGCTACACCTTC; CDR3: CASSPDADYGYTF
J: TRBJ2-5; V: TRBV6-5; size: few; length: 14; D: .; DNA: TGTGCCAGCAGTTACCGGGAGAGTGAAGAGACCCAGTACTTC; CDR3: CASSYRESEETQYF
J: TRBJ1-2; V: TRBV12-3/TRBV12-4; size: .; length: 12; D: TRBD1; DNA: TGTGCCAGCGGCGACAGGGGGCATGGCTACACCTTC; CDR3: CASGDRGHGYTF
J: TRBJ1-5; V: TRBV18; size: few; length: 16; D: .; DNA: TGTGCCAGCTCACCCTTTCAGGACAATCGAAATCAGCCCCAGCATTTT; CDR3: CASSPFQDNRNQPQHF
J: TRBJ1-1; V: TRBV12-3/TRBV12-4; size: .; length: 14; D: .; DNA: TGTGCCAGCAGTTTGTCCTGGGGGGACACTGAAGCTTTCTTT; CDR3: CASSLSWGDTEAFF
J: TRBJ2-7; V: TRBV29-1; size: few; length: 11; D: .; DNA: TGCAGCGTTCTTTTGGGGTACGAGCAGTACTTC; CDR3: CSVLLGYEQYF
J: TRBJ2-1; V: TRBV19; size: .; length: 15; D: TRBD1; DNA: TGTGCCAGTAGACCAGCCGGGACAGGGGCAAATGAGCAGTTCTTC; CDR3: CASRPAGTGANEQFF
J: TRBJ1-5; V: TRBV27; size: .; length: 15; D: .; DNA: TGTGCCAGCAGTTTATCGGGGGTGTCGAATCAGCCCCAGCATTTT; CDR3: CASSLSGVSNQPQHF
J: TRBJ2-4; V: TRBV28; size: few; length: 12; D: .; DNA: TGTGCCAGTAGTTTACGAACAGACATTCAGTACTTC; CDR3: CASSLRTDIQYF
J: TRBJ1-2; V: TRBV29-1; size: .; length: 13; D: .; DNA: TGCAGCTCTTGGGACTATTCTCTTTATGGCTACACCTTC; CDR3: CSSWDYSLYGYTF
J: TRBJ1-3; V: TRBV5-1; size: .; length: 16; D: TRBD1; DNA: TGCGCCAGCAGCTCGTCGACAGGGAAGGCTGGAAACACCATATATTTT; CDR3: CASSSSTGKAGNTIYF
J: TRBJ2-1; V: TRBV6-2/TRBV6-3; size: many; length: 15; D: TRBD1; DNA: TGTGCCAGCAGTTACTCGCAGGGGGCGCGAAATGAGCAGTTCTTC; CDR3: CASSYSQGARNEQFF
J: TRBJ2-7; V: TRBV4-3; size: few; length: 17; D: TRBD2; DNA: TGCGCCAGCAGCCAAGCCCCATCCGGGAGGGCCCCCAACGAGCAGTACTTC; CDR3: CASSQAPSGRAPNEQYF
J: TRBJ1-1; V: TRBV7-2; size: .; length: 13; D: .; DNA: TGTGCCAGCAGCTTCGAAAGGAACACTGAAGCTTTCTTT; CDR3: CASSFERNTEAFF
J: TRBJ1-2; V: TRBV6-5; size: few; length: 13; D: TRBD1; DNA: TGTGCCAGCAGTTACTCGACAGGGAATGGCTACACCTTC; CDR3: CASSYSTGNGYTF
J: TRBJ1-1; V: TRBV5-1; size: .; length: 15; D: .; DNA: TGCGCCAGCAGCTTGACCCAGACCATGAACACTGAAGCTTTCTTT; CDR3: CASSLTQTMNTEAFF
J: TRBJ2-5; V: TRBV7-8; size: .; length: 16; D: TRBD2; DNA: TGTGCCAGCAGCTCTGGACTAGCGGGAGCGAAAGAGACCCAGTACTTC; CDR3: CASSSGLAGAKETQYF
J: TRBJ2-5; V: TRBV20-1; size: few; length: 14; D: TRBD2; DNA: TGCAGTGCCCGGGTTCTAGCGGGAGAAGAGACCCAGTACTTC; CDR3: CSARVLAGEETQYF
J: TRBJ2-3; V: TRBV20-1; size: few; length: 18; D: TRBD2; DNA: TGCAGTGCAACTCCCCACACGCTAGCGGGAGGAACCACAGATACGCAGTATTTT; CDR3: CSATPHTLAGGTTDTQYF
J: TRBJ1-1; V: TRBV5-1; size: few; length: 17; D: TRBD1; DNA: TGCGCCAGCAGCTTGGCCCTAGGGGGCAGTCGGAACACTGAAGCTTTCTTT; CDR3: CASSLALGGSRNTEAFF
J: TRBJ2-1; V: TRBV5-1; size: few; length: 16; D: .; DNA: TGCGCCAGCAGCCCCAACCCTGATTTACTTCACAATGAGCAGTTCTTC; CDR3: CASSPNPDLLHNEQFF
J: TRBJ1-2; V: TRBV20-1; size: many; length: 13; D: .; DNA: TGCAGTGCCAACCAGGATTACAGGGACGGCTACACCTTC; CDR3: CSANQDYRDGYTF
J: TRBJ2-3; V: TRBV3-1; size: few; length: 14; D: .; DNA: TGTGCCAGCAGCCAAGAGGGAAGCACAGATACGCAGTATTTT; CDR3: CASSQEGSTDTQYF
J: TRBJ2-2; V: TRBV4-3; size: .; length: 17; D: TRBD2; DNA: TGCGCCAGCAGCCTAACGGGACTAGCGGGCCTCACCGGGGAGCTGTTTTTT; CDR3: CASSLTGLAGLTGELFF
J: TRBJ2-3; V: TRBV27; size: few; length: 16; D: .; DNA: TGTGCCAGCAGTAGATTGGACCCATTAAGCACAGATACGCAGTATTTT; CDR3: CASSRLDPLSTDTQYF
J: TRBJ2-1; V: TRBV20-1; size: .; length: 12; D: TRBD1; DNA: TGCAGTGCTCGCACAGGGGTGGGTGAGCAGTTCTTC; CDR3: CSARTGVGEQFF
J: TRBJ2-2; V: TRBV5-1; size: few; length: 16; D: TRBD1; DNA: TGCGCCAGCAGCTTGGTTATGATACAGGGGGCCGGGGAGCTGTTTTTT; CDR3: CASSLVMIQGAGELFF
J: TRBJ2-1; V: TRBV20-1; size: .; length: 18; D: TRBD2; DNA: TGCAGTGCTAGAGTGGTAGCGGGAGCAACCCACTCCTACAATGAGCAGTTCTTC; CDR3: CSARVVAGATHSYNEQFF
J: TRBJ1-1; V: TRBV7-2; size: .; length: 14; D: .; DNA: TGTGCCAGCAGCTCGGGTGGAGGTTACACTGAAGCTTTCTTT; CDR3: CASSSGGGYTEAFF
J: TRBJ1-1; V: TRBV20-1; size: few; length: 13; D: .; DNA: TGCTCTTACCAGCCCCGTAGCGCCACTGAAGCTTTCTTT; CDR3: CSYQPRSATEAFF